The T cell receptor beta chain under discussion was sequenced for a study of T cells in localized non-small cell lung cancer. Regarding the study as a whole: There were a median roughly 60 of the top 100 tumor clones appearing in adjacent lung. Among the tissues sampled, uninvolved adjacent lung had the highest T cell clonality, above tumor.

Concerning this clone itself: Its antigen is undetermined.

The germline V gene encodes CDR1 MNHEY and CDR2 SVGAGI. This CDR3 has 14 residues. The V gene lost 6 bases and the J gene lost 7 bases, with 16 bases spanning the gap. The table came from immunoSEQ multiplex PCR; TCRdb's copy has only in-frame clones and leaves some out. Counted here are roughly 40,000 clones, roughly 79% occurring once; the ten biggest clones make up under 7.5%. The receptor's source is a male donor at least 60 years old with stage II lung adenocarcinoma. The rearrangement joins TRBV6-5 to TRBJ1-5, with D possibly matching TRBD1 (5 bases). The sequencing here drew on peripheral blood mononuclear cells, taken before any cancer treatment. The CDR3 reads CASRAGRFGQPQHF. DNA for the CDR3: TGTGCCAGCAGGGCAGGGAGGTTCGGACAGCCCCAGCATTTT.